This is a list of T cell receptor beta chains from one sample in a study of CD8+ T cells in alopecia areata. TCRdb keeps only in-frame clones here, not all; method: immunoSEQ multiplex PCR. The table includes 110,000 to 150,000 clones, 45% to 65% detected once. Sequencing was performed on CD8+ T cells sorted from blood, taken at week 4, from a patient treated with tofacitinib. These TCRs come from a human donor with alopecia areata. The CDR3 runs from the conserved cysteine through the conserved F or W. D genes are given only for firm matches. Not every row has a clone size; where given, it reads once, few, many or a size class.

d_call j_call clone_size v_call cdr3_aa cdr3_nt
TRBD1 TRBJ2-3 . TRBV18 CASSPREGASTDTQYF TGTGCCAGCTCACCACGAGAGGGGGCTAGCACAGATACGCAGTATTTT
. TRBJ2-1 . TRBV6-5 CASSYPPNEQFF TGTGCCAGCAGTTACCCCCCCAATGAGCAGTTCTTC
TRBD1 TRBJ2-7 . TRBV6-5 CASSLGQGAYEQYF TGTGCCAGCAGTCTGGGACAGGGGGCCTACGAGCAGTACTTC
TRBD2 TRBJ2-7 few TRBV29-1 CSVEDGAGGSYEQYF TGCAGCGTTGAAGATGGAGCGGGGGGCTCCTACGAGCAGTACTTC
. TRBJ2-1 few TRBV5-1 CASSFFGGPYNEQFF TGCGCCAGCAGCTTCTTCGGGGGCCCCTACAATGAGCAGTTCTTC
TRBD1 TRBJ1-1 once TRBV6-5 CASSDRGTEAFF TGTGCCAGCAGTGACAGGGGCACTGAAGCTTTCTTT
. TRBJ1-1 once TRBV2 CASTIMNTEAFF TGTGCCAGCACTATAATGAACACTGAAGCTTTCTTT
. TRBJ2-1 . TRBV4-1 CASTPGPGPYNEQFF TGCGCCAGCACCCCCGGACCTGGCCCCTACAATGAGCAGTTCTTC
. TRBJ1-2 . TRBV6-6 CASSLQTVSYGYTF TGTGCCAGCAGTTTACAGACGGTATCCTATGGCTACACCTTC
. TRBJ1-5 . TRBV7-9 CASSLGHKPQHF TGTGCCAGCAGCTTAGGGCATAAGCCCCAGCATTTT
. TRBJ2-5 . TRBV2 CASSTVYQETQYF TGTGCCAGCAGTACCGTCTACCAAGAGACCCAGTACTTC
TRBD2 TRBJ2-7 . TRBV4-3 CASSQVPFGGAEDGEQYF TGCGCCAGCAGCCAAGTCCCTTTCGGGGGGGCCGAGGATGGCGAGCAGTACTTC
. TRBJ1-2 . TRBV7-9 CASSLRGGYGYTF TGTGCCAGCAGCTTAAGAGGAGGGTATGGCTACACCTTC
. TRBJ2-5 . TRBV5-1 CASSLYQETQYF TGCGCCAGCAGCTTGTACCAAGAGACCCAGTACTTC
TRBD1 TRBJ1-2 . TRBV30 CACLQGILGYTF TGTGCCTGTTTACAGGGGATTCTTGGCTACACCTTC
. TRBJ2-7 . TRBV13 CASSYPGLIYEQYF TGTGCCAGCAGCTATCCGGGACTCATATACGAGCAGTACTTC
TRBD2 TRBJ2-3 . TRBV11-2 CASSLEWAGGPTDTQYF TGTGCCAGCAGCTTAGAGTGGGCGGGGGGGCCCACAGATACGCAGTATTTT
. TRBJ1-4 . TRBV29-1 CSVSQGSDREKLFF TGCAGCGTATCCCAGGGAAGCGATCGTGAAAAACTGTTTTTT
. TRBJ2-7 . TRBV5-1 CASSLAKKPSYEQYF TGCGCCAGCAGCTTGGCGAAGAAGCCCTCCTACGAGCAGTACTTC
. TRBJ2-2 few TRBV29-1 CSVGLRSTNTGELFF TGCAGCGTTGGTCTCCGGTCCACAAACACCGGGGAGCTGTTTTTT
. TRBJ2-3 . TRBV5-1 CASPNGTDTQYF TGCGCCAGCCCGAACGGTACAGATACGCAGTATTTT
TRBD2 TRBJ2-3 few TRBV6-5 CASTILAGDTDTQYF TGTGCCAGCACTATCCTAGCGGGGGACACAGATACGCAGTATTTT
TRBD1 TRBJ1-2 . TRBV27 CASSWDRGRNYGYTF TGTGCCAGCAGTTGGGACAGGGGGCGAAACTATGGCTACACCTTC
. TRBJ2-7 . TRBV4-1 CASSQAGAGWPSYEQYF TGCGCCAGCAGCCAAGCGGGGGCAGGGTGGCCCTCCTACGAGCAGTACTTC
TRBD2 TRBJ2-3 . TRBV6-5 CASSQGLAGEDTQYF TGTGCCAGCAGTCAGGGACTAGCCGGGGAAGATACGCAGTATTTT
. TRBJ1-1 . TRBV6-5 CASSSGAEAFF TGTGCCAGCAGCTCAGGGGCTGAAGCTTTCTTT